The T cell receptor beta chain under discussion was sequenced for a study of breast tumors, draining lymph nodes, adjacent tissues. Study outcomes and limitations: The lymph node origin of tumor T cells was framed as consistent with a hypothesis, not demonstrated. Data fit most tumor T cells coming from lymph node, expanding in tumor. Compared with basal-like, luminal-like tumors shared significantly more repertoire with nontumor tissue. Tumor TCR diversity was below lymph nodes but above nontumor tissue.

CDR1 is SGHDN, CDR2 FVKESK, per germline. The germline V and J ends were trimmed by 2 bases and 4 bases, with 12 bases remaining between them. The CDR3 covers 14 residues. This clonotype was counted many times. Its antigen is currently unknown. Breast cancer patients provided tissue from their axillary draining lymph nodes. TCRdb reprocessed the multiplex PCR reads via MiXCR and lists one record per CDR3 protein. This sample has about 180,000 distinct CDR3 sequences, with 30% to 35% found just once. The TCR originated in a female donor with breast cancer. Some clones in this sample may be carry-over from other donors' samples. The gene calls are TRBV14 and TRBJ2-7; D is undetermined. The sequenced material came from axillary lymph node tissue. The CDR3 DNA sequence: TGTGCCAGCAGCCAATTATGGCAGCCTTACGAGCAGTACTTC. This translates into CASSQLWQPYEQYF.